The 27 T cell receptor beta chains in this list originate from one sample, sequenced in a study of blood T cell repertoires in COVID-19. Sequenced by immunoSEQ multiplex PCR; TCRdb stores in-frame clones only, minus some. The table records about 200,000 clones, approximately 86% of them present only once. Sequenced sample: PBMCs or T cells enriched from blood (not recorded which). Receptors were obtained from a woman in her thirties or forties with acute COVID-19.

CDR3 sequence reads: CASSLAGASSYEQYF. In DNA, the CDR3 is TGTGCCAGCAGCTTAGCTGGGGCGAGCTCCTACGAGCAGTACTTC. The rearrangement uses TRBV7-8 and TRBJ2-7; D perhaps matches TRBD1 (5 bases). V was cut by 0 bases and J by 0 bases, with 9 bases left in between. The CDR3 extends over 15 amino acids. Germline lookup yields CDR1 SGHVS and CDR2 FQNEAQ.

This chain uses TRBV5-8 with TRBJ2-7, with 8 bases that match TRBD1. In germline, CDR1 is SGHTS, CDR2 YDEGEE. This CDR3 region has 15 residues. Losses at the gene ends were 0 bases for V and 4 bases for J; bases not matched to a gene: 6. CDR3 amino acids: CASSLVDRGGYEQYF. The DNA of the CDR3 is TGTGCCAGCAGCTTGGTTGACAGGGGTGGGTACGAGCAGTACTTC.

This clone was counted only a few times. CDR3 sequence reads: CASSLTGRSNEQFF. The CDR3 region has the DNA TGTGCCAGCAGCTTAACAGGTAGATCGAATGAGCAGTTCTTC. The chain combines TRBV11-3 with TRBJ2-1, with D perhaps matching TRBD1 (5 bases). V lost 2 bases and J 7 bases, leaving 12 bases between the germline ends. CDR1 is SGHNT, CDR2 YENEEA, per germline. The CDR3 runs 14 residues.

Details on this clone: Compared with germline, one end of the junction differs, possibly owing to a read error. V is TRBV19 and J is TRBJ1-5; 8 bases line up with TRBD1. The CDR3 has 15 amino acids. Germline CDR1 LNHDA, CDR2 SQIVND (reference sequence). Here the CDR3 DNA reads TGTGCCAGTAGTCTAGACAGGGGTGGCAATCAGCCCCAGCATTTT. Its translation is CASSLDRGGNQPQHF.

The V and J genes are TRBV11-2 and TRBJ2-1, with D possibly being TRBD2 (5 bases). Trimming stripped 6 bases from V and 4 bases from J, with 16 bases between. Germline V lookup: CDR1 SGHAT, CDR2 FQNNGV. The CDR3 totals 15 residues. CDR3 in amino acids: CASRSGLTTYNEQFF. The CDR3 DNA is TGTGCCAGCAGAAGTGGACTCACCACATACAATGAGCAGTTCTTC.

Here the CDR3 reads CASSLGLPGIGELFF. The CDR3 nucleotides read TGTGCCAGCAGCCTGGGACTACCTGGAATCGGGGAGCTGTTTTTT. V is TRBV7-8 and J is TRBJ2-2; 7 bases are shared with TRBD2. The CDR3 loop spans 15 amino acids. V gave up 5 bases and J gave up 7 bases; unmatched junction bases: 10. From germline, CDR1 is SGHVS and CDR2 FQNEAQ.

The V and J genes are TRBV11-2 and TRBJ2-7; 9 bases line up with TRBD1. The junction had 5 bases not matched to a gene; V was cut back by 5 bases and J by 6 bases. Germline V lookup: CDR1 SGHAT, CDR2 FQNNGV. The CDR3 runs 13 residues. Here the CDR3 reads CASSDGTGREQYF. Here the CDR3 DNA reads TGTGCCAGCAGCGACGGGACAGGGCGCGAGCAGTACTTC.

The V gene is TRBV5-4, the J gene TRBJ2-7, with 8 bases identical to TRBD2. The CDR3 runs 13 residues. Germline V gene data show CDR1 as SGHNT and CDR2 as YYREEE (reference sequence). Trimming took 6 bases from V and 7 from J; bases not matched to a gene: 9. CDR3 nucleotides: TGTGCCAGCACCCAGGGCGGGAGGAGGGAGCAGTACTTC. Its translation: CASTQGGRREQYF.

V usage is TRBV12-5 and J usage is TRBJ2-1; 10 bases fit TRBD1. Germline CDR1 and CDR2: LGHNT and FRNRAP. V lost 2 bases and J lost 5; bases outside the gene matches: 6. CDR3 size: 16 residues. As DNA, the CDR3 is TGTGCTAGTGGTTTGTTGACAGGGGGCGCCAACAATGAGCAGTTCTTC. Protein sequence: CASGLLTGGANNEQFF.

This chain connects TRBV30 to TRBJ1-6; D is perhaps TRBD1 (6 bases). Trimming took off 0 bases at V and 7 bases at J, with 7 bases between the two ends. Germline CDR1 and CDR2: GTSNPN and SVGIG (reference sequence). The CDR3 totals 13 residues. CDR3 sequence (DNA): TGTGCCTGGAGTGTGGGACAAAATTCACCCCTCCACTTT. It translates to CAWSVGQNSPLHF.

The V call is TRBV27, the J call TRBJ2-7; the match to TRBD2 covers 11 bases. Germline V gene data show CDR1 as MNHEY and CDR2 as SMNVEV (reference sequence). Losses at the gene ends were 8 bases for V and 5 bases for J; bases not matched to a gene: 11. The CDR3 sequence is 15 residues long. As DNA, the CDR3 is TGTGCCAGCTTTTCAACTAGCGGGAGTATCGACGAGCAGTACTTC. The encoded protein is CASFSTSGSIDEQYF.

The V and J genes are TRBV5-8 and TRBJ1-2; D call uncertain. The V and J ends lost 4 bases and 8 bases respectively, with 9 bases between them. CDR1 is SGHTS and CDR2 is YDEGEE in the germline V gene. The CDR3 sequence is 11 residues long. CDR3 DNA sequence: TGTGCCAGCAGCGTAAGCACGGGCTACACCTTC. Protein: CASSVSTGYTF.

CDR3 nucleotide sequence: TGTGCCAGCATGGGCGACACCGGGGAGCTGTTTTTT. Encoded protein: CASMGDTGELFF. The gene calls are TRBV25-1 and TRBJ2-2, with no clear D. V was cut by 7 bases and J by 3 bases, with 6 bases left in between. Germline CDR1 reads MGHDK; CDR2 reads SYGVNS. The CDR3 has 12 amino acids.

Only a few counts were recorded for this clone. This chain uses TRBV27 with TRBJ2-7; 9 nucleotides align to TRBD2. This CDR3 spans 17 amino acids. Trimming removed 7 bases from V and 1 base from J; junction bases left unmatched: 14. Germline CDR1 MNHEY, CDR2 SMNVEV (reference sequence). CDR3 in amino acids: CASTPSSGRPGSYEQYF. CDR3 nucleotide sequence: TGTGCCAGCACTCCTTCCAGCGGGAGGCCCGGGTCCTACGAGCAGTACTTC.

This clone has just a few counts. V usage is TRBV7-2 and J usage is TRBJ2-1; 11 nucleotides line up with TRBD2. The CDR3 is 15 amino acids. V trimming: 0 bases; J trimming: 7 bases; junction bases outside the gene matches: 2. CDR1 is SGHTA and CDR2 is FQGNSA in the germline V gene. The CDR3 region is CASSLALAGGNEQFF. CDR3 DNA sequence: TGTGCCAGCAGCTTAGCGCTAGCGGGAGGTAATGAGCAGTTCTTC.

The J gene is TRBJ1-2, the V gene TRBV28; 8 bases agree with TRBD1. The J segment lost 6 bases and the V segment lost 5 bases, leaving 8 bases of the junction unmatched. Germline V gene sequence: CDR1 MDHEN, CDR2 SYDVKM. The CDR3 consists of 14 residues. Here the CDR3 reads CASSAPGQANGYTF. The CDR3 DNA reads TGTGCCAGCAGTGCTCCGGGACAGGCAAATGGCTACACCTTC.

This chain uses TRBV15 with TRBJ1-1, with no clear D. This CDR3 contains 15 residues. The V end was cut by 3 bases, the J end by 1 base, with 12 bases between. Germline values: CDR1 LNHNV, CDR2 YYDKDF (reference sequence). Here the CDR3 DNA reads TGTGCCACCAGCAGCGACTTAAACCCGAACACTGAAGCTTTCTTT. Protein product: CATSSDLNPNTEAFF.

The table lists this clone with a few counts. The chain joins TRBV28 to TRBJ2-7; 11 bases are shared with TRBD2. Unmatched junction bases numbered 7, after V lost 10 bases and J lost 5 bases. The CDR3 has 13 residues. CDR1 MDHEN and CDR2 SYDVKM come from the germline V gene. CDR3 DNA: TGTGCCACGCTAGCGGGAGGCGGGGACGAGCAGTACTTC. Residues: CATLAGGGDEQYF.

This clone was found a few times. V and J are TRBV14 and TRBJ2-7; 7 nucleotides align to TRBD1. Trimming removed 4 bases from V and 0 bases from J; junction bases left unmatched: 3. Germline CDR1 reads SGHDN; CDR2 reads FVKESK. The CDR3 sequence is 14 residues long. The CDR3 here is CASSPQGFSYEQYF. The CDR3 bases are TGTGCCAGCAGCCCACAGGGGTTCTCCTACGAGCAGTACTTC.

This chain links TRBV2 with TRBJ2-6, with 8 bases that match TRBD1. Trimming cost V 6 bases and J 1 base; bases outside gene matches: 5. Germline V gene sequence: CDR1 SNHLY, CDR2 FYNNEI. This CDR3 has 16 amino acids. The CDR3 loop reads CASRGQGLSGANVLTF. The DNA of the CDR3 is TGTGCCAGCAGAGGACAGGGATTGTCTGGGGCCAACGTCCTGACTTTC.

The V gene is TRBV6-5, the J gene TRBJ2-5; a possible D gene is TRBD2 (6 bases). The germline V gene encodes CDR1 MNHEY and CDR2 SVGAGI. The CDR3 is 14 residues long. V lost 6 bases and J lost 2, with 13 bases in between. The CDR3 loop reads CASRFTGTQETQYF. DNA of the CDR3: TGTGCCAGCAGATTTACCGGGACTCAAGAGACCCAGTACTTC.

V gene TRBV18 combines with J gene TRBJ2-7, with D maybe TRBD1 (6 bases). Germline loops: CDR1 KGHSH, CDR2 LQKENI. The CDR3 length is 14 residues. The V gene lost 2 bases and the J gene lost 5 bases, with 13 bases spanning the gap. The CDR3 DNA sequence: TGTGCCAGCTCACCATTTCGGGACAACGACGAGCAGTACTTC. Its translation: CASSPFRDNDEQYF.

The V gene is TRBV5-1, the J gene TRBJ2-1, with 9 bases fitting TRBD2. This CDR3 has 17 residues. Germline CDR1 and CDR2: SGHRS and YFSETQ. Losses at the gene ends were 4 bases for V and 7 bases for J; bases not matched to a gene: 15. The CDR3: CASSPYSTSGKPNEQFF. The CDR3 nucleotides read TGCGCCAGCAGCCCCTACTCGACTAGCGGCAAGCCTAATGAGCAGTTCTTC.

The rearrangement joins TRBV28 to TRBJ2-5; D is possibly TRBD2 (5 bases). The CDR3 loop spans 13 amino acids. V lost 2 bases and J lost 5, with 9 bases in between. Germline CDR1 reads MDHEN; CDR2 reads SYDVKM. CDR3 sequence reads: CASSLPRGETQYF. The CDR3 nucleotides are TGTGCCAGCAGTTTACCCCGAGGGGAGACCCAGTACTTC.

The chain joins TRBV10-3 to TRBJ2-7; TRBD1 matches at 10 bases. With 4 bases clipped from V and 2 bases from J, the junction kept 11 bases outside the gene matches. CDR1 is ENHRY and CDR2 is SYGVKD in the germline V gene. The CDR3 has 17 residues. CDR3 nucleotides: TGTGCCATCAGTGCGGTCGAGACAGGGGGCGCAGCCTACGAGCAGTACTTC. Translation: CAISAVETGGAAYEQYF.

The rearrangement links TRBV28 to TRBJ1-5, with TRBD1 identical over 8 bases. V lost 11 bases, J lost 0 bases, and 3 bases stayed unmatched. CDR1 is MDHEN, CDR2 SYDVKM, per germline. This CDR3 comprises 13 residues. The CDR3: CAGQGFSNQPQHF. The CDR3 DNA is TGTGCCGGACAGGGATTTAGCAATCAGCCCCAGCATTTT.

The genes are TRBV5-4 and TRBJ2-7; D may be TRBD2 (6 bases). The germline V and J ends were trimmed by 0 bases and 0 bases, with 13 bases remaining between them. Germline V CDR1 and CDR2: SGHNT, YYREEE (reference sequence). The CDR3 spans 16 residues. The CDR3 loop reads CASSLAGVQASYEQYF. The CDR3 bases are TGTGCCAGCAGCTTGGCGGGGGTACAGGCCTCCTACGAGCAGTACTTC.